Listed below are T cell receptor beta chains from one sample, sequenced in a study of blood T cell repertoires in COVID-19. TCRdb's table, derived via immunoSEQ multiplex PCR, lists solely in-frame clones and lacks some. The sample lists roughly 170,000 clones, under 90% seen once, with around 7% in the top ten. Sequenced material: peripheral blood. Every receptor here comes from a human donor in a cohort sampled during active COVID-19. Both conserved end residues are part of each CDR3. Each record gives: clone size, D gene, V gene, J gene, CDR3 protein, CDR3 DNA. A D gene is named only where the DNA matches it firmly. A row's size may be missing; if present it is once, few, many or a size class.

size: .
D: TRBD2
V: TRBV6-5
J: TRBJ2-7
CDR3: CASSLAGGSYEQYF
DNA: TGTGCCAGCAGTTTAGCGGGGGGCTCCTACGAGCAGTACTTC

size: .
D: TRBD1
V: TRBV27
J: TRBJ1-1
CDR3: CASSLDRIGTEAFF
DNA: TGTGCCAGCAGTTTGGACAGGATCGGCACTGAAGCTTTCTTT

size: .
D: TRBD2
V: TRBV3-1/TRBV3-2
J: TRBJ2-5
CDR3: CASSQGNSGTQETQYF
DNA: TGTGCCAGCAGCCAAGGAAATAGCGGGACACAAGAGACCCAGTACTTC

size: .
D: TRBD2
V: TRBV6-4
J: TRBJ2-2
CDR3: CASSEQPSGNTGELFF
DNA: TGTGCCAGCAGTGAACAACCTAGCGGGAACACCGGGGAGCTGTTTTTT

size: .
D: TRBD1
V: TRBV3-1/TRBV3-2
J: TRBJ1-2
CDR3: CASSLGQGYTF
DNA: TGTGCCAGCAGCTTGGGACAGGGCTACACCTTC

size: .
D: .
V: TRBV5-5
J: TRBJ1-2
CDR3: CASSLMDSGYGYTF
DNA: TGTGCCAGCAGCTTAATGGACAGCGGCTATGGCTACACCTTC

size: .
D: .
V: TRBV21-1
J: TRBJ2-1
CDR3: CASSKDGTSVSSYNEQFF
DNA: TGTGCCAGCAGCAAAGACGGGACTAGCGTAAGCTCCTACAATGAGCAGTTCTTC

size: .
D: .
V: TRBV7-3
J: TRBJ1-3
CDR3: CASSPSSAGDSGNTIYF
DNA: TGTGCCAGCAGCCCTTCCTCGGCGGGAGACTCTGGAAACACCATATATTTT

size: .
D: TRBD1
V: TRBV6-1
J: TRBJ2-7
CDR3: CASSELTGRAGYEQYF
DNA: TGTGCCAGCAGTGAGTTGACAGGGCGGGCTGGCTACGAGCAGTACTTC

size: once
D: .
V: TRBV19
J: TRBJ2-3
CDR3: CATTPGKVTDTQYF
DNA: TGTGCCACCACACCCGGGAAGGTTACAGATACGCAGTATTTT

size: .
D: .
V: TRBV7-2
J: TRBJ2-5
CDR3: CASSLEQGRETQYF
DNA: TGTGCCAGCAGCCTCGAACAGGGCCGAGAGACCCAGTACTTC

size: .
D: .
V: TRBV15
J: TRBJ2-7
CDR3: CATRGEQYEQYF
DNA: TGTGCCACCAGGGGCGAGCAGTACGAGCAGTACTTC

size: few
D: .
V: TRBV15
J: TRBJ2-1
CDR3: CATSRESDEQFF
DNA: TGTGCCACCAGCAGAGAAAGCGATGAGCAGTTCTTC

size: .
D: TRBD2
V: TRBV5-6
J: TRBJ2-3
CDR3: CASSLGGLVTQYF
DNA: TGTGCCAGCAGCTTGGGGGGACTAGTCACGCAGTATTTT

size: .
D: .
V: TRBV2
J: TRBJ1-2
CDR3: CASRDPGTYGYTF
DNA: TGTGCCAGCAGAGACCCGGGGACTTATGGCTACACCTTC

size: .
D: .
V: TRBV19
J: TRBJ2-3
CDR3: CASSHLTSTDTQYF
DNA: TGTGCCAGTAGCCATTTGACTAGCACAGATACGCAGTATTTT

size: .
D: TRBD2
V: TRBV27
J: TRBJ2-5
CDR3: CASTLAGGSQETQYF
DNA: TGTGCCAGCACCCTAGCGGGGGGCTCCCAGGAGACCCAGTACTTC

size: .
D: TRBD1
V: TRBV7-9
J: TRBJ1-4
CDR3: CASSVTGSGATNEKLFF
DNA: TGTGCCAGCAGCGTGACAGGGAGTGGAGCAACTAATGAAAAACTGTTTTTT

size: .
D: .
V: TRBV3-1/TRBV3-2
J: TRBJ1-1
CDR3: CASSPRSGMNTEAFF
DNA: TGTGCCAGCAGCCCAAGGTCAGGGATGAACACTGAAGCTTTCTTT

size: once
D: TRBD1
V: TRBV2
J: TRBJ1-1
CDR3: CASYLQGARTEAFF
DNA: TGTGCCAGCTACCTCCAGGGGGCGAGGACTGAAGCTTTCTTT

size: .
D: TRBD1
V: TRBV4-1
J: TRBJ2-1
CDR3: CASSQETGDNEQFF
DNA: TGCGCCAGCAGCCAGGAGACAGGGGACAATGAGCAGTTCTTC

size: few
D: TRBD2
V: TRBV27
J: TRBJ2-7
CDR3: CASSPRGGYEQYF
DNA: TGTGCCAGCAGCCCCCGGGGGGGCTACGAGCAGTACTTC

size: .
D: .
V: TRBV4-2
J: TRBJ1-1
CDR3: CASSQVLDSLNTEAFF
DNA: TGTGCCAGCAGCCAAGTTTTGGACAGCCTGAACACTGAAGCTTTCTTT

size: .
D: TRBD2
V: TRBV5-6
J: TRBJ2-3
CDR3: CASRNRGLATDTQYF
DNA: TGTGCCAGCAGGAACCGGGGACTAGCAACAGATACGCAGTATTTT

size: .
D: .
V: TRBV19
J: TRBJ1-1
CDR3: CASSIRGPHTEAFF
DNA: TGTGCCAGTAGTATAAGGGGTCCTCATACTGAAGCTTTCTTT

size: .
D: .
V: TRBV6-5
J: TRBJ2-7
CDR3: CASSGIYEQYF
DNA: TGTGCCAGCAGCGGTATCTACGAGCAGTACTTC

size: .
D: .
V: TRBV6-5
J: TRBJ2-7
CDR3: CASSSTGYLYEQYF
DNA: TGTGCCAGCAGTTCAACAGGGTACCTCTACGAGCAGTACTTC

size: .
D: TRBD1
V: TRBV7-6
J: TRBJ2-1
CDR3: CASSSPGQGTYNEQFF
DNA: TGTGCCAGCAGCTCACCGGGACAGGGGACGTACAATGAGCAGTTCTTC

size: .
D: TRBD2
V: TRBV29-1
J: TRBJ2-7
CDR3: CSVGGTRFHEQYF
DNA: TGCAGCGTTGGGGGGACTAGGTTTCACGAGCAGTACTTC

size: .
D: .
V: TRBV15
J: TRBJ2-7
CDR3: CATSRDTGYEQYF
DNA: TGTGCCACCAGCAGAGATACAGGCTACGAGCAGTACTTC

size: few
D: .
V: TRBV5-3
J: TRBJ2-7
CDR3: CARSLDRDDEQYF
DNA: TGTGCCAGAAGCTTGGACAGGGACGACGAGCAGTACTTC

size: .
D: .
V: TRBV5-8
J: TRBJ1-6
CDR3: CASTRQPNSPLHF
DNA: TGTGCCAGCACCCGACAGCCGAATTCACCCCTCCACTTT

size: .
D: TRBD1
V: TRBV11-2
J: TRBJ1-1
CDR3: CASSLVPGGTEAFF
DNA: TGTGCCAGCAGCTTGGTCCCAGGGGGCACTGAAGCTTTCTTT

size: .
D: .
V: TRBV7-8
J: TRBJ1-2
CDR3: CASSKSRTGVAEGYTF
DNA: TGTGCCAGCAGCAAATCTCGGACGGGGGTTGCGGAGGGCTACACCTTC

size: .
D: TRBD2
V: TRBV5-1
J: TRBJ2-7
CDR3: CASSSGLAGGTYEQYF
DNA: TGCGCCAGCAGCTCCGGACTAGCGGGGGGAACCTACGAGCAGTACTTC

size: .
D: TRBD1
V: TRBV6-5
J: TRBJ1-2
CDR3: CASSKGQGNYGYTF
DNA: TGTGCCAGCAGTAAGGGACAGGGAAACTATGGCTACACCTTC

size: .
D: TRBD1
V: TRBV6-6
J: TRBJ2-7
CDR3: CASSVTGTETYEQYF
DNA: TGTGCCAGCAGTGTAACCGGGACAGAAACCTACGAGCAGTACTTC

size: .
D: .
V: TRBV3-1/TRBV3-2
J: TRBJ1-6
CDR3: CASSHTPKPSGTISPLHF
DNA: TGTGCCAGCAGCCACACGCCCAAACCCAGCGGGACCATTTCACCCCTCCACTTT

size: .
D: .
V: TRBV18
J: TRBJ2-5
CDR3: CASSPRSDQETQYF
DNA: TGTGCCAGCTCACCACGGTCAGACCAAGAGACCCAGTACTTC

size: .
D: TRBD1
V: TRBV10-2
J: TRBJ1-6
CDR3: CASSRGPSSYNSPLHF
DNA: TGCGCCAGCAGCAGGGGGCCGAGCTCCTATAATTCACCCCTCCACTTT

size: .
D: .
V: TRBV19
J: TRBJ2-2
CDR3: CASSMSQAAGELFF
DNA: TGTGCCAGTAGTATGTCCCAGGCTGCCGGGGAGCTGTTTTTT

size: .
D: .
V: TRBV5-4
J: TRBJ1-2
CDR3: CASSLRNRNYGYTF
DNA: TGTGCCAGCAGCTTGCGAAACAGGAACTATGGCTACACCTTC

size: .
D: .
V: TRBV10-3
J: TRBJ2-1
CDR3: CAISETDREERSSYNEQFF
DNA: TGTGCCATCAGTGAGACAGACAGGGAGGAAAGGAGCTCCTACAATGAGCAGTTCTTC

size: .
D: TRBD1
V: TRBV5-5
J: TRBJ1-5
CDR3: CASSFLDRENQPQHF
DNA: TGTGCCAGCAGCTTCCTCGACAGGGAAAATCAGCCCCAGCATTTT

size: .
D: .
V: TRBV7-9
J: TRBJ2-3
CDR3: CASSLPGADTQYF
DNA: TGTGCCAGCAGCTTACCCGGGGCAGATACGCAGTATTTT

size: .
D: .
V: TRBV15
J: TRBJ2-7
CDR3: CATSRDRGSNEQYF
DNA: TGTGCCACCAGCAGAGATCGTGGGAGCAACGAGCAGTACTTC

size: .
D: TRBD1
V: TRBV30
J: TRBJ1-2
CDR3: CAWGTGYNYGYTF
DNA: TGTGCCTGGGGGACAGGGTATAACTATGGCTACACCTTC

size: few
D: TRBD1
V: TRBV11-2
J: TRBJ2-7
CDR3: CASSLGRQGYEQYF
DNA: TGTGCCAGCAGCCTGGGGAGACAGGGTTACGAGCAGTACTTC

size: .
D: TRBD1
V: TRBV7-3
J: TRBJ1-2
CDR3: CASSVRDRAYGYTF
DNA: TGTGCCAGCAGCGTCCGGGACAGGGCCTATGGCTACACCTTC

size: .
D: .
V: TRBV9
J: TRBJ1-3
CDR3: CASSVGGTSSGNTIYF
DNA: TGTGCCAGCAGCGTAGGCGGAACAAGCTCTGGAAACACCATATATTTT

size: .
D: .
V: TRBV4-2
J: TRBJ2-6
CDR3: CASSQDYGLGLSGANVLTF
DNA: TGTGCCAGCAGCCAAGATTACGGTCTGGGCCTCTCTGGGGCCAACGTCCTGACTTTC

size: .
D: TRBD1
V: TRBV4-1
J: TRBJ2-6
CDR3: CASSPPKQGHLKVGANVLTF
DNA: TGCGCCAGCAGCCCACCAAAACAGGGGCATTTGAAAGTAGGGGCCAACGTCCTGACTTTC

size: .
D: .
V: TRBV2
J: TRBJ1-1
CDR3: CASSLPLGPAGSKNTEAFF
DNA: TGTGCCAGCAGTCTCCCCCTTGGTCCCGCAGGGTCTAAGAACACTGAAGCTTTCTTT

size: .
D: TRBD1
V: TRBV6-5
J: TRBJ1-5
CDR3: CASSRGQGGNQPQHF
DNA: TGTGCCAGCAGCCGAGGACAGGGTGGCAATCAGCCCCAGCATTTT

size: .
D: TRBD1
V: TRBV6-5
J: TRBJ2-1
CDR3: CASSYFPTGGYNEQFF
DNA: TGTGCCAGCAGTTACTTCCCGACAGGGGGGTACAATGAGCAGTTCTTC

size: .
D: TRBD1
V: TRBV9
J: TRBJ2-2
CDR3: CASSHNRGYYTGELFF
DNA: TGTGCCAGCAGCCACAACAGGGGATATTACACCGGGGAGCTGTTTTTT

size: .
D: TRBD1
V: TRBV5-1
J: TRBJ2-3
CDR3: CASTRDRAVDTQYF
DNA: TGCGCCAGCACTCGGGACAGGGCGGTAGATACGCAGTATTTT

size: .
D: TRBD2
V: TRBV5-1
J: TRBJ2-1
CDR3: CASSLAVGRGGEQFF
DNA: TGCGCCAGCAGCTTGGCCGTCGGGAGGGGAGGCGAGCAGTTCTTC

size: .
D: TRBD1
V: TRBV5-4
J: TRBJ2-2
CDR3: CASSLAQGVDTGELFF
DNA: TGTGCCAGCAGCTTGGCACAGGGGGTGGACACCGGGGAGCTGTTTTTT